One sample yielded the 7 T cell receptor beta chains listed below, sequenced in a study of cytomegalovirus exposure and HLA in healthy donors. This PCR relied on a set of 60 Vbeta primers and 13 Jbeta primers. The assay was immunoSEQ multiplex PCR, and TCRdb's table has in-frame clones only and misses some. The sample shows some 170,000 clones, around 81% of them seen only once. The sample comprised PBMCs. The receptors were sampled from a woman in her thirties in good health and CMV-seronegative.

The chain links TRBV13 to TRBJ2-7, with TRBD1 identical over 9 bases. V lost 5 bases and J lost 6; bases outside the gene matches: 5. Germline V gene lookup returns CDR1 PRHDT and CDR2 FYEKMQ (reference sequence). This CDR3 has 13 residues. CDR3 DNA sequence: TGTGCCAGCAGCCCCCGGGACAGGGCCGAGCAGTACTTC. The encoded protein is CASSPRDRAEQYF.

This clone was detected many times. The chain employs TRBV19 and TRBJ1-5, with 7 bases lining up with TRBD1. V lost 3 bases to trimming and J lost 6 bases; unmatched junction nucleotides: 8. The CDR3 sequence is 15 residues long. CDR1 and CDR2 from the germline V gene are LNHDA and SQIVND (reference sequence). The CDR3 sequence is CASSMGTGDLQPQHF. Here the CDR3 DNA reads TGTGCCAGTAGTATGGGCACAGGGGATCTTCAGCCCCAGCATTTT.

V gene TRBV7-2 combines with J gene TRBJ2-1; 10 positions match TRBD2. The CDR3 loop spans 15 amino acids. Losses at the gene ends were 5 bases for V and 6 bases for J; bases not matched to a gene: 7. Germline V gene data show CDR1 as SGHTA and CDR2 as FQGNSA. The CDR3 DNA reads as TGTGCCAGCAGCCTAATAGCGGGAGGTCGCAATGAGCAGTTCTTC. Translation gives CASSLIAGGRNEQFF.

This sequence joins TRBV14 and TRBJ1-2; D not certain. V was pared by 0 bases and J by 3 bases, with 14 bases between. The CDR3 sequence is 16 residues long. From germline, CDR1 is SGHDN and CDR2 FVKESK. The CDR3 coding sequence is TGTGCCAGCAGCCAAGAGGGTGTAGTAGCCGACTATGGCTACACCTTC. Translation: CASSQEGVVADYGYTF.

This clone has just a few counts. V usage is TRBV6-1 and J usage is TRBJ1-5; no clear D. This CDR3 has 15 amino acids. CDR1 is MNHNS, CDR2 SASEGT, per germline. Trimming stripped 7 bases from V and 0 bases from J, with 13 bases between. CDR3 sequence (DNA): TGTGCCAGCATGAGGGAGTTTTATAGCAATCAGCCCCAGCATTTT. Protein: CASMREFYSNQPQHF.

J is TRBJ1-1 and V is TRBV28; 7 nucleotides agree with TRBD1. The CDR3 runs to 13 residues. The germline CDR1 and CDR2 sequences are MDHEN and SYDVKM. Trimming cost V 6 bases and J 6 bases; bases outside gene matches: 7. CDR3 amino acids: CASSLDRDPEAFF. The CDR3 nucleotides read TGTGCCAGCAGCCTCGACAGGGACCCTGAAGCTTTCTTT.

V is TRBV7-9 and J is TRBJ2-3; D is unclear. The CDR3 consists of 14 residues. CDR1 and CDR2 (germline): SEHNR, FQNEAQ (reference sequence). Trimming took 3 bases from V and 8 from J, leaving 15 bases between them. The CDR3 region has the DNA TGTGCCAGCAGCTTGGGTGGTACTTCAGGTACGCAGTATTTT. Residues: CASSLGGTSGTQYF.